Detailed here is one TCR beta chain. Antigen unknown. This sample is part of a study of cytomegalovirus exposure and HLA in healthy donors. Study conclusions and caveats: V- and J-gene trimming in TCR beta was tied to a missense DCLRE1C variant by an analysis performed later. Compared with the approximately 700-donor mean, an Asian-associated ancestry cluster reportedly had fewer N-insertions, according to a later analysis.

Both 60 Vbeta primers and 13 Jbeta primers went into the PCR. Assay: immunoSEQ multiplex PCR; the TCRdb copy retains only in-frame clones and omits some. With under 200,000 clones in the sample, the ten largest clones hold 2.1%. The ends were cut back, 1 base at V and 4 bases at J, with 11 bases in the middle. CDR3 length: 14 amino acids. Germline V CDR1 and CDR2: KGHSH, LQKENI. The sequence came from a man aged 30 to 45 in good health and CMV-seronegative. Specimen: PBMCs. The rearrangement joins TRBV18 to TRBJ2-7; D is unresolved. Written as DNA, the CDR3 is TGTGCCAGCTCACCACGTAGAGCGTTATACGAGCAGTACTTC. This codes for CASSPRRALYEQYF.